The 28 T cell receptor beta chains below come from one sample, sequenced in a study of T-cell memory formation after mild COVID-19. TCRdb reprocessed the 5' RACE reads via MiXCR and lists one record per CDR3 protein. The sample records 30,000 to 45,000 distinct CDR3 sequences, roughly an eighth being singletons. Sequencing was carried out using PBMCs or a T cell subset sorted from them (not recorded which). These receptors were collected from a man younger than 30 who had mild COVID-19 (a few samples of this study predate the infection). Cell type and time point are not known.

This clonotype showed up many times. V gene TRBV5-1 combines with J gene TRBJ2-7; the match to TRBD2 covers 8 bases. CDR3 length equals 14 residues. The germline gives CDR1 SGHRS, CDR2 YFSETQ. The V and J ends lost 3 bases and 2 bases, in that order; junction bases with no gene match: 4. The CDR3: CASSSGGGTYEQYF. CDR3 sequence (DNA): TGCGCCAGCAGCTCCGGCGGGGGGACCTACGAGCAGTACTTC.

Ten or more counts support this clonotype. The gene calls are TRBV19 and TRBJ2-2; the D is unclear. CDR1 and CDR2 from the germline V gene are LNHDA and SQIVND (reference sequence). Trimming stripped 7 bases from V and 6 bases from J, with 12 bases between. This CDR3 is 13 amino acids long. CDR3 loop: CASTVIGSGELFF. CDR3 nucleotide sequence: TGTGCCAGTACGGTCATCGGGTCCGGGGAGCTGTTTTTT.

The table lists this clonotype with many counts. The chain recombines TRBV5-1 with TRBJ1-5; weak D call: TRBD1 (5 bases). The CDR3 loop spans 15 amino acids. Looked up from germline, CDR1 is SGHRS and CDR2 is YFSETQ. Trimming shortened V by 0 bases and J by 3 bases, and 10 bases separated the two germline ends. CDR3 sequence: CASSLEGGANQPQHF. CDR3 DNA: TGCGCCAGCAGCTTGGAGGGAGGGGCCAATCAGCCCCAGCATTTT.

The sample holds many counts of this clonotype. The rearrangement links TRBV4-3 to TRBJ1-6, with D perhaps TRBD1 (5 bases). Germline V CDR1 and CDR2: LGHNA, YSLEER. Trimming removed 2 bases from V and 0 bases from J, with 17 bases in between. The CDR3 totals 19 residues. The DNA of the CDR3 is TGCGCCAGCAGCCAATCGGGGGGACGGGCTAGCTCCTATAATTCACCCCTCCACTTT. Its translation is CASSQSGGRASSYNSPLHF.

This clonotype was detected ten times or more. The J gene is TRBJ2-7, the V gene TRBV12-2; the D call in the table, TRBD1, was not verified against the DNA. TRBV12-2 is a pseudogene locus. The CDR3 extends over 18 amino acids. CDR3 residues: CASRLSGTGGNSSYEQYF. The CDR3 region has the DNA TGTGCAAGTCGCTTGTCCGGGACAGGGGGGAATTCGTCCTACGAGCAGTACTTC.

This clonotype is deemed medium-sized. The chain has TRBV11-3 and TRBJ2-1; 15 positions match TRBD2. CDR1 is SGHNT and CDR2 is YENEEA in the germline V gene. The CDR3 length is 16 residues. The J segment lost 6 bases and the V segment lost 1 base, leaving 1 base of the junction unmatched. The CDR3 DNA reads TGTGCCAGCAGCTTAGGGACTAGCGGGGGGGCCAATGAGCAGTTCTTC. It is translated as CASSLGTSGGANEQFF.

The chain carries TRBV5-1 and TRBJ2-7; D is perhaps TRBD1 or TRBD2 (5 bases each). Trimming pared 0 bases from V and 2 bases from J, leaving 12 bases between. CDR1 is SGHRS and CDR2 is YFSETQ in the germline V gene. This CDR3 contains 15 residues. CDR3 sequence reads: CASSLDGTPTYEQYV. Written as DNA, the CDR3 is TGCGCCAGCAGCTTGGACGGGACCCCCACCTACGAGCAGTACGTC.

This clonotype was counted between two and nine times. The chain combines TRBV28 with TRBJ2-3, with 8 nucleotides matching TRBD1. V was pared by 2 bases and J by 3 bases, with 4 bases of the junction left unmatched. This CDR3 region has 15 residues. CDR1 is MDHEN, CDR2 SYDVKM, per germline. The CDR3 nucleotides read TGTGCCAGCAGTTTAGTTGACAGGGGTACAGATACGCAGTATTTT. Protein product: CASSLVDRGTDTQYF.

This clonotype was recorded at least ten times. The rearrangement uses TRBV6-5 and TRBJ2-2, with D hard to call. V was shortened by 2 bases and J by 1 base, with 8 bases between the two germline ends. CDR1 and CDR2 (germline): MNHEY, SVGAGI. The length of the CDR3 is 15 residues. The CDR3 is CASSYRIGNTGELFF. Here the CDR3 DNA reads TGTGCCAGCAGTTACCGAATCGGGAACACCGGGGAGCTGTTTTTT.

In its sample, this clonotype was seen a few times. This rearrangement joins TRBV19 to TRBJ2-7, with 10 bases lining up with TRBD1. V shed 7 bases and J 6 bases; nucleotides not matched to a gene: 18. This CDR3 spans 17 amino acids. In germline, CDR1 is LNHDA, CDR2 SQIVND (reference sequence). As DNA, the CDR3 is TGTGCCAGTATCCGTTCGGCCCCGGGACAGGGGAATCGCGAGCAGTACGTC. It is translated as CASIRSAPGQGNREQYV.

This clonotype was counted ten times or more. V gene TRBV3-1 combines with J gene TRBJ2-4; 10 bases line up with TRBD1. J lost 7 bases, V lost 8 bases, and 5 bases had no gene match. Germline CDR1 and CDR2: LGHDT and YNNKEL (reference sequence). The CDR3 is 13 residues long. The CDR3 sequence: CASSPGQGNIQYF. The CDR3 DNA reads TGTGCCAGCTCCCCGGGACAGGGGAACATTCAGTACTTC.

The table lists this clonotype with many counts. This chain uses TRBV18 with TRBJ2-5; 7 positions agree with TRBD1. V was clipped by 6 bases and J by 5 bases; unmatched bases: 18. Germline-derived CDR1 and CDR2 are KGHSH and LQKENI. CDR3 size: 17 residues. This chain's CDR3 is CASSRIIRGPNQETQYF. As DNA, the CDR3 is TGTGCCAGCTCTAGGATTATAAGGGGGCCGAATCAGGAGACCCAGTACTTC.

This clonotype counts as medium-sized. This chain links TRBV5-1 with TRBJ1-2, with 7 bases that match TRBD1. The CDR3 covers 15 residues. Germline V lookup: CDR1 SGHRS, CDR2 YFSETQ. J gave up 3 bases and V 2 bases, and 7 bases lay outside the gene matches. The CDR3 sequence is CASSLQGTLDYGYTF. Here the CDR3 DNA reads TGCGCCAGCAGCTTACAGGGGACCCTCGACTATGGCTACACCTTC.

This clonotype was counted at least ten times. The V call is TRBV12-3 or TRBV12-4, the J call TRBJ2-7; perhaps TRBD1 as D (6 bases). The CDR3 extends over 11 amino acids. V gave up 4 bases and J gave up 8 bases, with 9 bases separating them. CDR3 residues: CASSSQGKQYF. The DNA for the CDR3 is TGTGCCAGCAGTTCTCAGGGGAAGCAGTACTTC.

The V and J genes are TRBV7-3 and TRBJ1-2, with D unresolved. Trimming removed 2 bases at V and 6 bases at J, with 34 bases between. This CDR3 has 21 residues. CDR1 and CDR2 from the germline V gene are SGHTA and FQGTGA. DNA of the CDR3: TGTGCCAGCAGCTTACCCGCCGGGCCTCGCGGTATTTGGGTGCCCCTGAATGGCTACACCTTC. It encodes CASSLPAGPRGIWVPLNGYTF.

There are many counts of this clonotype. The chain combines TRBV20-1 with TRBJ2-5; no definite D call. The V end lost 3 bases, the J end lost 5 bases, and 13 bases lay between the germline ends. The CDR3 has 13 residues. CDR1 and CDR2 (germline): DFQATT, SNEGSKA (reference sequence). Here the CDR3 DNA reads TGCAGTGCTAGTCTTCCAGATCCGGAGACCCAGTACTTC. Amino acids: CSASLPDPETQYF.

Remarks on this clonotype: One end of the junction is discordant with germline, which a read error may explain. The chain is built from TRBV7-7 and TRBJ2-5, with 10 bases identical to TRBD1. The CDR3 runs to 15 residues. Germline V lookup: CDR1 SSHAT, CDR2 FNYEAQ (reference sequence). The chain's CDR3 is CASSPGQGGQETQYF. The CDR3 nucleotides are TGTGCTAGCAGCCCCGGACAGGGGGGCCAAGAGACCCAGTACTTC.

In its sample, this clonotype was seen many times. The chain is built from TRBV6-2 or TRBV6-3 and TRBJ2-5; 9 bases align to TRBD2. Trimming removed 6 bases from V and 1 base from J; junction bases left unmatched: 6. The CDR3 contains 15 residues. The germline CDR1 and CDR2 sequences are MNHEY and SVGEGT. The CDR3 DNA reads TGTGCCAGCAGACGATTTAGCGGGAGCCAAGAGACCCAGTACTTC. It codes for CASRRFSGSQETQYF.

This clonotype was observed at least ten times. V usage is TRBV5-6 and J usage is TRBJ1-1; no clear D. The CDR3 contains 12 residues. Trimming left V 1 base short and J 8 bases short, with 9 bases between. Germline V CDR1 and CDR2: SGHDT, YYEEEE. CDR3 DNA sequence: TGTGCCAGCAGCTTGTTCGAGGAGGAAGCTTTCTTT. Encoded protein: CASSLFEEEAFF.

In its sample, this clonotype is medium-sized. This sequence joins TRBV24-1 and TRBJ2-5; a weak D match, TRBD2 (6 bases). V was shortened by 7 bases and J by 3 bases, with 14 bases between the two germline ends. Per the germline V gene, CDR1 is KGHDR and CDR2 is SFDVKD. This CDR3 contains 14 residues. CDR3 amino acids: CATSGWGEEETQYF. In nucleotides, the CDR3 is TGTGCCACCAGCGGATGGGGGGAGGAAGAGACCCAGTACTTC.

V and J are TRBV28 and TRBJ2-3, with 8 bases identical to TRBD1. J lost 2 bases, V lost 1 base, and 5 bases had no gene match. CDR1 and CDR2 from the germline V gene are MDHEN and SYDVKM. The CDR3 sequence is 16 residues long. The CDR3 spells CASSLSGQGLTDTQYF. In DNA, the CDR3 is TGTGCCAGCAGTTTATCTGGACAGGGACTCACAGATACGCAGTATTTT.

The chain combines TRBV2 with TRBJ2-1; 9 nucleotides match TRBD2. The CDR3 consists of 17 residues. After removal of 6 bases from V and 4 bases from J, the junction contained 13 bases not matched to a gene. The germline V gene encodes CDR1 SNHLY and CDR2 FYNNEI. The CDR3 sequence is CASRDRSGGTPYNEQFF. As DNA, the CDR3 is TGTGCCAGCAGAGACCGTAGCGGGGGCACCCCTTACAATGAGCAGTTCTTC.

Many counts were recorded for this clonotype. This rearrangement joins TRBV7-2 to TRBJ2-5; 7 bases align to TRBD1. This CDR3 spans 13 amino acids. Germline trimming cut 6 bases from V and 3 bases from J; bases unmatched to any gene: 4. CDR1 is SGHTA, CDR2 FQGNSA, per germline. CDR3 nucleotide sequence: TGTGCCAGCAGGAAAGGACAGGAAGAGACCCAGTACTTC. Encoded protein: CASRKGQEETQYF.

This clonotype was picked up many times. This chain uses TRBV6-2 or TRBV6-3 with TRBJ2-7; D may be TRBD2 (6 bases). Trimming left V 4 bases short and J 9 bases short, with 13 bases between. The germline V gene encodes CDR1 MNHEY and CDR2 SVGEGT. CDR3 size: 12 residues. The CDR3 is CASSFGGAGQYV. The DNA for the CDR3 is TGTGCCAGCAGTTTTGGCGGGGCCGGGCAGTACGTC.

This clonotype was observed a handful of times. This chain joins TRBV6-1 and TRBJ1-6, with unresolved D. V lost 2 bases, J lost 3 bases, and 8 bases lay in between. This CDR3 spans 15 amino acids. In germline, CDR1 is MNHNS, CDR2 SASEGT. The CDR3 is CASSEISVYNSPLHF. The CDR3 DNA reads as TGTGCCAGCAGTGAAATTTCTGTCTATAATTCACCCCTCCACTTT.

This clonotype is a singleton in its sample. The chain combines TRBV7-9 with TRBJ2-3, with TRBD2 matching 11 bases. The CDR3 has 16 residues. The germline V gene has CDR1 SEHNR and CDR2 FQNEAQ (reference sequence). V shed 2 bases and J 3 bases; nucleotides not matched to a gene: 4. As DNA, the CDR3 is TGTGCCAGCAGCTTAATTAGCGGGAGGGGAACAGATACGCAGTATTTT. It codes for CASSLISGRGTDTQYF.

This clonotype came up many times. V gene TRBV20-1 combines with J gene TRBJ1-2; TRBD1 agrees at 9 bases. Germline V lookup: CDR1 DFQATT, CDR2 SNEGSKA (reference sequence). The CDR3 spans 12 residues. V lost 5 bases to trimming and J lost 5 bases; unmatched junction nucleotides: 3. The CDR3 DNA follows: TGCAGTGCTCAGACAGGGGGATATGGCTACACCTTC. Translation gives CSAQTGGYGYTF.

This clonotype occurred many times. The chain joins TRBV28 to TRBJ2-3; D gene uncertain. Trimming cost V 3 bases and J 4 bases, with 11 bases left between them. Germline V lookup: CDR1 MDHEN, CDR2 SYDVKM. The CDR3 extends over 14 amino acids. The CDR3 here is CASSFASRPDTQYF. DNA of the CDR3: TGTGCCAGCAGTTTCGCCTCTCGTCCAGATACGCAGTATTTT.